These 18 T cell receptor beta chains were all obtained from the same sample, sequenced in a study of T-cell memory formation after mild COVID-19. TCRdb re-called the 5' RACE reads through MiXCR, storing one row per CDR3 protein. Of 150,000 to 200,000 distinct CDR3 sequences in the sample, roughly 14% were seen once. Sequenced input: PBMCs or a T cell subset sorted from them (not recorded which). Receptor source: an adult woman who had mild COVID-19 (a few samples of this study predate the infection). Cell type and time point are not known.

This clonotype has more than one count but fewer than ten. This rearrangement joins TRBV7-2 to TRBJ2-3; 7 nucleotides align to TRBD2. Germline CDR1 SGHTA, CDR2 FQGNSA. V was pared by 1 base and J by 1 base, with 2 bases of the junction left unmatched. The length of the CDR3 is 15 residues. CDR3 residues: CASSLVRGGTDTQYF. CDR3 nucleotide sequence: TGTGCCAGCAGCTTAGTCCGGGGGGGCACAGATACGCAGTATTTT. The full variable domain, completed using reference TRBV7-2 and TRBJ2-3, is GAGVSQSPSNKVTEKGKDVELRCDPISGHTALYWYRQSLGQGLEFLIYFQGNSAPDKSGLPSDRFSAERTGGSVSTLTIQRTQQEDSAVYLCASSLVRGGTDTQYFGPGTRLTVL.

V gene TRBV27 combines with J gene TRBJ2-1; D uncertain. The CDR3 runs to 12 residues. Germline CDR1 reads MNHEY; CDR2 reads SMNVEV (reference sequence). Trimming removed 3 bases from V and 6 bases from J, with 6 bases in between. The CDR3 protein is CASSFIGNEQFF. The CDR3 DNA reads as TGTGCCAGCAGTTTTATAGGCAATGAGCAGTTCTTC.

The V call is TRBV6-2 or TRBV6-3, the J call TRBJ2-7, with D hard to call. This CDR3 spans 13 amino acids. Germline CDR1 reads MNHEY; CDR2 reads SVGEGT. V dropped 6 bases and J dropped 1 base, with 10 bases sitting between them. This CDR3 is CASRWAMSYEQYF. Here the CDR3 DNA reads TGTGCCAGCAGATGGGCTATGTCCTACGAGCAGTACTTC.

Many counts were recorded for this clonotype. CDR3 in amino acids: CASSLKRGFTDTQYF. CDR3 in DNA: TGTGCCAGCAGCCTGAAGCGGGGGTTCACAGATACGCAGTATTTT. V usage is TRBV7-8 and J usage is TRBJ2-3; 8 bases match TRBD2. CDR3 size: 15 residues. The V and J ends lost 5 bases and 2 bases, in that order; junction bases with no gene match: 6. Germline values: CDR1 SGHVS, CDR2 FQNEAQ.

This clonotype was counted only a few times. The chain uses TRBV12-3 or TRBV12-4 and TRBJ2-2, with a tentative D call TRBD2 (6 bases). The CDR3 totals 15 residues. V was clipped by 2 bases and J by 10 bases, with 17 bases between them. DNA of the CDR3: TGTGCCAGCAGTTTAAGGGCGGGGAGGTACGAGGAGCTGTTTTTT. It codes for CASSLRAGRYEELFF.

The chain has TRBV7-2 and TRBJ1-3, with unresolved D. The CDR3 contains 16 residues. Germline V gene sequence: CDR1 SGHTA, CDR2 FQGNSA. V was shortened by 3 bases and J by 1 base, with 13 bases between the two germline ends. The CDR3, as DNA: TGTGCCAGCAGCTTTTTATTTGGAGAATCTGGAAACACCATATATTTT. Translation gives CASSFLFGESGNTIYF.

This chain joins TRBV29-1 and TRBJ2-1; 12 bases agree with TRBD2. With V trimmed by 6 bases and J by 4 bases, 4 bases remained unmatched. This CDR3 region has 14 residues. Germline V gene data show CDR1 as SQVTM and CDR2 as ANQGSEA. The CDR3 loop reads CSVKTSGSYNEQFF. DNA of the CDR3: TGCAGCGTAAAGACTAGCGGGAGTTACAATGAGCAGTTCTTC.

This clonotype was recorded a few times. The V gene is TRBV29-1, the J gene TRBJ2-1; the D is unclear. Germline V gives CDR1 SQVTM, CDR2 ANQGSEA. The V gene lost 6 bases and the J gene lost 8 bases, with 17 bases spanning the gap. The CDR3 extends over 13 amino acids. As DNA, the CDR3 is TGCAGCGTCATCCGGGCGGCCGAGGATGAGCAGTTCTTC. It translates to CSVIRAAEDEQFF.

This clonotype appeared a few times. The gene calls are TRBV7-3 and TRBJ2-3; D is uncertain. In germline, CDR1 is SGHTA, CDR2 FQGTGA. CDR3 length equals 12 residues. The V and J ends lost 3 bases and 6 bases respectively, with 7 bases between them. The CDR3 loop is CASSFVGDTQYF. The DNA for the CDR3 is TGTGCCAGCAGCTTCGTCGGGGATACGCAGTATTTT. The whole variable domain, filled in from reference TRBV7-3 and TRBJ2-3, reads GAGVSQTPSNKVTEKGKYVELRCDPISGHTALYWYRQSLGQGPEFLIYFQGTGAADDSGLPNDRFFAVRPEGSVSTLKIQRTERGDSAVYLCASSFVGDTQYFGPGTRLTVL.

This clonotype was recorded a few times. J is TRBJ2-7 and V is TRBV18, with no clear D. This CDR3 spans 13 amino acids. Germline V gene lookup returns CDR1 KGHSH and CDR2 LQKENI. V gave up 1 base and J gave up 3 bases, with 7 bases separating them. The DNA for the CDR3 is TGTGCCAGCTCACCACAGTTCGACTACGAGCAGTACTTC. As protein: CASSPQFDYEQYF.

This clonotype has only a few counts. The chain carries TRBV9 and TRBJ2-7, with D perhaps TRBD2 (5 bases). V shed 0 bases and J shed 5 bases, with 9 bases lying between them. The CDR3 has 13 amino acids. Germline CDR1 reads SGDLS; CDR2 reads YYNGEE. For the CDR3, the DNA is TGTGCCAGCAGCGTAGATAGCGCCCACGAGCAGTACTTC. This gives the protein CASSVDSAHEQYF.

This clonotype showed up just a few times. This chain joins TRBV3-1 and TRBJ1-1; D is unclear. Trimming shortened V by 5 bases and J by 4 bases, and 8 bases separated the two germline ends. The CDR3 has 12 residues. Germline CDR1 reads LGHDT; CDR2 reads YNNKEL (reference sequence). The CDR3 is CASSASGTEAFF. CDR3 sequence (DNA): TGTGCCAGCAGCGCGTCTGGCACTGAAGCTTTCTTT.

The chain uses TRBV20-1 and TRBJ1-5, with unresolved D. This CDR3 comprises 14 residues. The germline V and J ends were trimmed by 4 bases and 3 bases, with 13 bases remaining between them. CDR1 is DFQATT, CDR2 SNEGSKA, per germline (reference sequence). CDR3 residues: CSATEEGLNQPQHF. As DNA, the CDR3 is TGCAGTGCTACCGAGGAAGGGCTCAATCAGCCCCAGCATTTT.

In this sample, this clonotype turned up a few times. The J gene is TRBJ1-1, the V gene TRBV20-1; D is perhaps TRBD1 (5 bases). Germline V gene lookup returns CDR1 DFQATT and CDR2 SNEGSKA (reference sequence). Trimming stripped 1 base from V and 1 base from J, with 10 bases between. This CDR3 spans 14 amino acids. CDR3 loop: CSARVGGRNTEAFF. The DNA of the CDR3 is TGCAGTGCTAGAGTGGGGGGGAGGAACACTGAAGCTTTCTTT.

This clonotype turned up a few times. CDR3 amino acids: CASRYTSGNTEAFF. Written as DNA, the CDR3 is TGCGCCAGCAGATACACATCAGGGAACACTGAAGCTTTCTTT. The chain couples TRBV5-1 to TRBJ1-1; D call uncertain. The germline V gene encodes CDR1 SGHRS and CDR2 YFSETQ. The CDR3 runs 14 residues. V was shortened by 5 bases and J by 1 base, with 12 bases between the two germline ends.

The J gene is TRBJ2-2, the V gene TRBV5-8; the D gene is possibly TRBD1 (6 bases). Germline CDR1 is SGHTS and CDR2 is YDEGEE. The CDR3 has 13 amino acids. V was trimmed by 4 bases and J by 5 bases, leaving 9 bases between them. CDR3 sequence: CASSPQGTGELFF. The DNA of the CDR3 is TGTGCCAGCAGCCCACAGGGTACCGGGGAGCTGTTTTTT. Using reference TRBV5-8 and TRBJ2-2 for the parts outside the CDR3, the full variable domain is EAGVTQSPTHLIKTRGQQATLRCSPISGHTSVYWYQQALGLGLQFLLWYDEGEERNRGNFPPRFSGRQFPNYSSELNVNALELEDSALYLCASSPQGTGELFFGEGSRLTVL.

This clonotype was counted a few times. J is TRBJ2-3 and V is TRBV29-1, with D perhaps being TRBD1 or TRBD2 (5 bases each). Germline values: CDR1 SQVTM, CDR2 ANQGSEA. The CDR3 covers 12 residues. V lost 2 bases, J lost 10 bases, and 13 bases lay in between. DNA for the CDR3: TGCAGCGTTGAACATCAGGGAGTGGCGCAGTATTTT. It encodes CSVEHQGVAQYF.

Here the CDR3 DNA reads TGCGCCAGCAGCTGGGCAGGGGGCGAAGGCGAGCAGTACTTC. Amino acids: CASSWAGGEGEQYF. V gene TRBV5-1 combines with J gene TRBJ2-7; 8 bases match TRBD1. This CDR3 spans 14 amino acids. V was clipped by 3 bases and J by 6 bases; unmatched bases: 8. The germline V gene has CDR1 SGHRS and CDR2 YFSETQ.